Shown below are 22 T cell receptor beta chains from a single sample sequenced in a study of OX40 agonist ivuxolimab in advanced cancers. Repertoires were generated with immunoSEQ multiplex PCR, while TCRdb's copy carries only in-frame clones and drops some. The sample lists around 95,000 clones, approximately 89% occurring once. Sequencing was performed on CD4+ or CD8+ T cells sorted from blood, taken in a trial of the OX40 agonist ivuxolimab. The receptor set was obtained from an adult with an advanced solid tumor such as melanoma, head and neck, liver or kidney cancer.

The chain recombines TRBV18 with TRBJ1-5; D ambiguous. CDR1 and CDR2 from the germline V gene are KGHSH and LQKENI. The CDR3 length is 14 residues. V was pared by 4 bases and J by 0 bases, with 7 bases between. The CDR3 DNA reads as TGTGCCAGCTCACTTTTAGATAGCAATCAGCCCCAGCATTTT. Translating it yields CASSLLDSNQPQHF.

This chain joins TRBV6-1 and TRBJ1-2; TRBD1 might be the D (5 bases). The germline CDR1 and CDR2 sequences are MNHNS and SASEGT. This CDR3 is built from 15 residues. The V end lost 8 bases, the J end lost 8 bases, and 24 bases lay between the germline ends. The CDR3 region has the DNA TGTGCCAGCGTTTCGCCGGGACGCCAAAGAGGAGGCTACACCTTC. This encodes CASVSPGRQRGGYTF.

The gene calls are TRBV5-1 and TRBJ2-5; D gene ambiguous. The germline gives CDR1 SGHRS, CDR2 YFSETQ. V was clipped by 0 bases and J by 2 bases, with 8 bases between them. This CDR3 is built from 14 residues. CDR3 sequence reads: CASSLASTQETQYF. The CDR3, as DNA: TGCGCCAGCAGCTTGGCCTCGACACAAGAGACCCAGTACTTC.

This clone was observed once. This chain uses TRBV7-9 with TRBJ1-1; perhaps TRBD1 as D (6 bases). CDR3 length: 15 residues. The germline V gene encodes CDR1 SEHNR and CDR2 FQNEAQ (reference sequence). Trimming cost V 6 bases and J 2 bases, with 16 bases left between them. The CDR3 reads CASSLTGTPNTEAFF. The CDR3 nucleotides read TGTGCCAGCAGTCTGACGGGGACACCCAACACTGAAGCTTTCTTT.

The chain is built from TRBV6-6 and TRBJ1-2, with D hard to call. The CDR3 extends over 13 amino acids. Per germline, CDR1 MNHNY and CDR2 SVGAGI (reference sequence). V lost 2 bases and J 2 bases, leaving 6 bases between the germline ends. The CDR3 sequence: CASSYGPNYGYTF. The CDR3 DNA reads TGTGCCAGCAGTTACGGGCCGAACTATGGCTACACCTTC.

The table lists this clone with a count of one. V and J are TRBV6-5 and TRBJ2-1; possibly TRBD2 for D (5 bases). CDR3 length equals 14 residues. Germline CDR1 reads MNHEY; CDR2 reads SVGAGI. V was trimmed by 6 bases and J by 5 bases, leaving 14 bases between them. CDR3 sequence (DNA): TGTGCCAGCAGACCTCCGGGGAGACACAATGAGCAGTTCTTC. Amino acids: CASRPPGRHNEQFF.

The V gene is TRBV5-1, the J gene TRBJ2-3; 7 bases are shared with TRBD1. The CDR3 length is 14 residues. Germline assignment: CDR1 SGHRS and CDR2 YFSETQ. Germline trimming cut 5 bases from V and 2 bases from J; bases unmatched to any gene: 5. The CDR3 protein is CASRLQGNTDTQYF. The CDR3 bases are TGCGCCAGCAGACTACAGGGGAACACAGATACGCAGTATTTT.

The rearrangement joins TRBV28 to TRBJ2-5; maybe TRBD1 (7 bases). The CDR3 sequence is 14 residues long. Germline CDR1 is MDHEN and CDR2 is SYDVKM. Trimming shortened V by 4 bases and J by 2 bases, and 11 bases separated the two germline ends. DNA of the CDR3: TGTGCCAGCAGTTCCGGGGGACAGCAAGAGACCCAGTACTTC. Its translation: CASSSGGQQETQYF.

This rearrangement joins TRBV28 to TRBJ2-3; D uncertain. This CDR3 region has 12 residues. Germline CDR1 is MDHEN and CDR2 is SYDVKM. The germline V and J ends were trimmed by 3 bases and 3 bases, with 4 bases remaining between them. This CDR3 reads CASSFPTDTQYF. The DNA for the CDR3 is TGTGCCAGCAGTTTTCCTACAGATACGCAGTATTTT.

J is TRBJ2-5 and V is TRBV9; unclear D gene. Per germline, CDR1 SGDLS and CDR2 YYNGEE. The CDR3 extends over 14 amino acids. V was clipped by 0 bases and J by 7 bases, with 13 bases between them. CDR3 sequence reads: CASSVEIESGTQYF. CDR3 coding DNA: TGTGCCAGCAGCGTAGAGATAGAGTCGGGGACCCAGTACTTC.

The chain recombines TRBV28 with TRBJ1-2; no definite D call. V was trimmed by 4 bases and J by 8 bases, leaving 14 bases between them. Looked up from germline, CDR1 is MDHEN and CDR2 is SYDVKM. The CDR3 loop spans 13 amino acids. CDR3 protein: CASSSNFKVGYTF. The DNA of the CDR3 is TGTGCCAGCAGTTCAAACTTTAAGGTGGGCTACACCTTC.

V is TRBV19 and J is TRBJ1-2, with D tentatively TRBD1 (6 bases). The CDR3 sequence is 15 residues long. Per germline, CDR1 LNHDA and CDR2 SQIVND (reference sequence). The V and J ends lost 7 bases and 2 bases respectively, with 17 bases between them. The CDR3 protein is CASNSGDTSNYGYTF. The CDR3 nucleotides read TGTGCCAGTAATTCCGGGGACACTTCGAACTATGGCTACACCTTC.

The rearrangement links TRBV28 to TRBJ1-1, with unresolved D. Trimming took off 6 bases at V and 4 bases at J, with 18 bases between the two ends. This CDR3 has 15 amino acids. Germline CDR1 MDHEN, CDR2 SYDVKM. The CDR3 protein is CASSSPIFVSTEAFF. DNA of the CDR3: TGTGCCAGCAGCTCTCCCATTTTCGTTAGCACTGAAGCTTTCTTT.

This chain links TRBV9 with TRBJ2-7, with 7 bases aligning to TRBD2. Germline CDR1 reads SGDLS; CDR2 reads YYNGEE. The CDR3 has 14 residues. With V trimmed by 3 bases and J by 0 bases, 3 bases remained unmatched. CDR3 region: CASSARDYSYEQYF. CDR3 DNA: TGTGCCAGCAGCGCTCGGGACTACTCCTACGAGCAGTACTTC.

The chain couples TRBV11-1 to TRBJ2-7; the match to TRBD2 covers 8 bases. CDR3 size: 13 residues. V was pared by 2 bases and J by 5 bases, with 2 bases of the junction left unmatched. Per the germline V gene, CDR1 is SGHAT and CDR2 is FQDESV (reference sequence). This chain's CDR3 is CASSLRGRHEQYF. DNA for the CDR3: TGTGCCAGCAGCTTACGCGGGAGGCACGAGCAGTACTTC.

This chain joins TRBV19 and TRBJ2-2; possible D gene TRBD2, 5 bases. V was pared by 1 base and J by 5 bases, with 8 bases between. CDR3 length equals 14 residues. Germline V lookup: CDR1 LNHDA, CDR2 SQIVND (reference sequence). In nucleotides, the CDR3 is TGTGCCAGTAGTATAGGGAGGAGGACCGGGGAGCTGTTTTTT. As protein: CASSIGRRTGELFF.

The J gene is TRBJ1-4, the V gene TRBV7-2; 10 bases are shared with TRBD1. J lost 7 bases, V lost 5 bases, and 7 bases had no gene match. Germline values: CDR1 SGHTA, CDR2 FQGNSA. There are 15 residues in the CDR3. DNA of the CDR3: TGTGCCAGCAGCAGAACCGGGACAGGGGTTGAAAAACTGTTTTTT. The encoded protein is CASSRTGTGVEKLFF.

The rearrangement uses TRBV14 and TRBJ2-3, with D unresolved. Germline CDR1 reads SGHDN; CDR2 reads FVKESK. This CDR3 contains 15 residues. Trimming pared 2 bases from V and 0 bases from J, leaving 9 bases between. The CDR3 sequence is CASSQNIASTDTQYF. For the CDR3, the DNA is TGTGCCAGCAGCCAAAACATAGCTAGCACAGATACGCAGTATTTT.

V and J are TRBV5-1 and TRBJ1-1, with D possibly matching TRBD1 (6 bases). The CDR3 is made up of 15 amino acids. Trimming stripped 5 bases from V and 7 bases from J, with 21 bases between. Germline V gene sequence: CDR1 SGHRS, CDR2 YFSETQ. CDR3 bases: TGCGCCAGCAGTGTGGGGGGGCGTAGCTTAAATGAAGCTTTCTTT. Translating it yields CASSVGGRSLNEAFF.

V usage is TRBV5-1 and J usage is TRBJ2-6; D gene unclear. This CDR3 spans 16 amino acids. CDR1 and CDR2 from the germline V gene are SGHRS and YFSETQ. Trimming took 1 base from V and 0 from J, leaving 8 bases between them. The CDR3 sequence is CASSLSLGSGANVLTF. DNA of the CDR3: TGCGCCAGCAGCTTGAGTTTAGGCTCTGGGGCCAACGTCCTGACTTTC.

This clone was found once. This chain uses TRBV7-6 with TRBJ1-2; 8 bases match TRBD1. This CDR3 comprises 14 residues. The V segment lost 2 bases and the J segment 8 bases; nucleotides outside the gene matches: 7. Germline V gene data show CDR1 as SGHVS and CDR2 as FNYEAQ. The CDR3 here is CASSLYATGVGYTF. The CDR3 DNA reads as TGTGCCAGCAGCTTATACGCGACAGGGGTCGGCTACACCTTC.

The chain links TRBV7-2 to TRBJ2-3; D unresolved. The CDR3 extends over 12 amino acids. CDR1 is SGHTA and CDR2 is FQGNSA in the germline V gene. Trimming removed 5 bases from V and 7 bases from J, with 10 bases in between. The CDR3 DNA follows: TGTGCCAGCAGCCACCCGCGACATACGCAGTATTTT. Translation: CASSHPRHTQYF. The full variable domain, completed using reference TRBV7-2 and TRBJ2-3, is GAGVSQSPSNKVTEKGKDVELRCDPISGHTALYWYRQSLGQGLEFLIYFQGNSAPDKSGLPSDRFSAERTGGSVSTLTIQRTQQEDSAVYLCASSHPRHTQYFGPGTRLTVL.